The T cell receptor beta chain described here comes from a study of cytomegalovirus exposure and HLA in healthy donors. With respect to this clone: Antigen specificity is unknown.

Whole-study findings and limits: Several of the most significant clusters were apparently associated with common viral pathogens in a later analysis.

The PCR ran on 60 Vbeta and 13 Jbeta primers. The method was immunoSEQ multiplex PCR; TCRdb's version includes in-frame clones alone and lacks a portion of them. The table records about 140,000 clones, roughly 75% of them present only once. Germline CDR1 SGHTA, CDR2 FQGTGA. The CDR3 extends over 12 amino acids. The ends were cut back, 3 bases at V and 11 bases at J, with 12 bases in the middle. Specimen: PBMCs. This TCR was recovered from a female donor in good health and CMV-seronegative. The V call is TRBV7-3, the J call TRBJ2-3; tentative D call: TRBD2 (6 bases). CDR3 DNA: TGTGCCAGCAGCTTCGCGGAGGGCTTGCAGTATTTT. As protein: CASSFAEGLQYF.